The 28 T cell receptor beta chains below come from one sample, sequenced in a study of siplizumab effects on memory and regulatory T cells. Measured with immunoSEQ multiplex PCR; TCRdb has only the in-frame clones, and not every one. The sample shows 85,000 to 95,000 clones, 94% of them seen only once. Input material: non-Treg CD4+ T cells sorted from blood. The source is a human donor in good health.

In this sample, this clone turned up once. The chain joins TRBV6-5 to TRBJ2-2, with 8 bases matching TRBD1. Per the germline V gene, CDR1 is MNHEY and CDR2 is SVGAGI. The ends lost 7 bases at V and 4 bases at J; junction bases unmatched: 8. This CDR3 contains 15 residues. CDR3 protein: CASTTQGASTGELFF. The DNA of the CDR3 is TGTGCCAGCACCACGCAGGGGGCGAGCACCGGGGAGCTGTTTTTT.

V and J are TRBV19 and TRBJ2-7; no firm D call. Germline CDR1 LNHDA, CDR2 SQIVND (reference sequence). The ends were cut back, 3 bases at V and 5 bases at J, with 11 bases in the middle. This CDR3 is 13 amino acids long. The CDR3 spells CASSIRPENEQYF. The CDR3, as DNA: TGTGCCAGTAGTATTCGCCCAGAAAACGAGCAGTACTTC. Filled out from reference TRBV19 and TRBJ2-7, the complete variable domain reads DGGITQSPKYLFRKEGQNVTLSCEQNLNHDAMYWYRQDPGQGLRLIYYSQIVNDFQKGDIAEGYSVSREKKESFPLTVTSAQKNPTAFYLCASSIRPENEQYFGPGTRLTVT.

In regard to this clone: Germline and junction disagree at one end, which may indicate a read error. The rearrangement joins TRBV28 to TRBJ1-1, with D hard to call. The germline CDR1 and CDR2 sequences are MDHEN and SYDVKM. The CDR3 consists of 13 residues. CDR3: CASRLSAGTEAFF. CDR3 DNA sequence: TGTGCCAGCAGGTTATCGGCCGGCACTGAAGCTTTCTTT.

The chain uses TRBV30 and TRBJ2-2, with 10 nucleotides matching TRBD2. CDR1 is GTSNPN and CDR2 is SVGIG in the germline V gene (reference sequence). V was pared by 6 bases and J by 3 bases, with 4 bases of the junction left unmatched. CDR3 length: 14 residues. The CDR3 region is CACTLAGHTGELFF. CDR3 nucleotide sequence: TGTGCCTGTACACTAGCGGGGCACACCGGGGAGCTGTTTTTT. Complete variable domain (other parts from reference TRBV30 and TRBJ2-2): SQTIHQWPATLVQPVGSPLSLECTVEGTSNPNLYWYRQAAGRGLQLLFYSVGIGQISSEVPQNLSASRPQDRQFILSSKKLLLSDSGFYLCACTLAGHTGELFFGEGSRLTVL.

The chain joins TRBV20-1 to TRBJ2-1; D gene unclear. This CDR3 spans 11 amino acids. Trimming stripped 0 bases from V and 8 bases from J, with 5 bases between. Germline CDR1 reads DFQATT; CDR2 reads SNEGSKA (reference sequence). This chain's CDR3 is CSARDGDEQFF. In DNA, the CDR3 is TGCAGTGCTAGAGATGGAGATGAGCAGTTCTTC.

The sample holds one count of this clone. The chain recombines TRBV11-3 with TRBJ2-3, with unresolved D. Trimming removed 5 bases from V and 6 bases from J, with 6 bases in between. Germline CDR1 SGHNT, CDR2 YENEEA. This CDR3 comprises 11 residues. The CDR3 sequence: CASSKVDTQYF. The CDR3 DNA is TGTGCCAGCAGCAAGGTGGATACGCAGTATTTT.

The chain links TRBV5-6 to TRBJ1-2, with D perhaps TRBD1 (6 bases). There are 13 residues in the CDR3. Germline CDR1 is SGHDT and CDR2 is YYEEEE. V was pared by 4 bases and J by 4 bases, with 11 bases between. Written as DNA, the CDR3 is TGTGCCAGCAGCGCCAGGGGAGGCTATGGCTACACCTTC. This encodes CASSARGGYGYTF.

The gene calls are TRBV19 and TRBJ1-1, with D unclear. V dropped 0 bases and J dropped 5 bases, with 7 bases sitting between them. Germline V lookup: CDR1 LNHDA, CDR2 SQIVND (reference sequence). The CDR3 is 13 amino acids. The CDR3 nucleotides are TGTGCCAGTAGTATAGAACCTCGAACTGAAGCTTTCTTT. Protein sequence: CASSIEPRTEAFF.

The chain carries TRBV27 and TRBJ1-4; tentatively, D is TRBD1 (5 bases). This CDR3 is 15 amino acids long. V was clipped by 5 bases and J by 5 bases, with 15 bases between them. The germline CDR1 and CDR2 sequences are MNHEY and SMNVEV (reference sequence). For the CDR3, the DNA is TGTGCCAGCAGTGGATCTGACAGCCCAAATGAAAAACTGTTTTTT. Its protein is CASSGSDSPNEKLFF.

The CDR3 DNA is TGTGCCATCAGTGGCAGTAGCGGGGGGGAACAAGAGACCCAGTACTTC. Translation gives CAISGSSGGEQETQYF. This chain connects TRBV10-3 to TRBJ2-5; 11 bases match TRBD2. V shed 4 bases and J 2 bases; nucleotides not matched to a gene: 6. Germline V gives CDR1 ENHRY, CDR2 SYGVKD. The CDR3 length is 16 residues.

The chain has TRBV18 and TRBJ1-6; D is possibly TRBD1 (6 bases). The V end was cut by 3 bases, the J end by 7 bases, with 7 bases between. The CDR3 extends over 13 amino acids. Germline values: CDR1 KGHSH, CDR2 LQKENI. CDR3 DNA sequence: TGTGCCAGCTCACCGGACAGAAATTCACCCCTCCACTTT. It encodes CASSPDRNSPLHF.

The chain employs TRBV11-2 and TRBJ2-1; 11 nucleotides agree with TRBD1. Germline CDR1 and CDR2: SGHAT and FQNNGV. The CDR3 is 16 amino acids. V gave up 4 bases and J gave up 8 bases; unmatched junction bases: 10. The CDR3 region has the DNA TGTGCCAGCAGCTCGAATTGGGGACAGGGGGTCTATGAGCAGTTCTTC. Translating gives CASSSNWGQGVYEQFF.

The chain recombines TRBV11-2 with TRBJ2-1; tentatively, D is TRBD2 (6 bases). The CDR3 consists of 15 residues. Per the germline V gene, CDR1 is SGHAT and CDR2 is FQNNGV. Trimming shortened V by 5 bases and J by 2 bases, and 13 bases separated the two germline ends. The CDR3 nucleotides are TGTGCCAGCAGCCCCTCGGGGAGGACCTACAATGAGCAGTTCTTC. Its translation is CASSPSGRTYNEQFF.

CDR3 amino acids: CAGSGTSEQETQYF. The CDR3 bases are TGTGCCGGCTCCGGGACTAGCGAGCAAGAGACCCAGTACTTC. The chain joins TRBV6-6 to TRBJ2-5, with TRBD2 matching over 10 bases. Losses at the gene ends were 11 bases for V and 2 bases for J; bases not matched to a gene: 8. This CDR3 region has 14 residues. Germline-derived CDR1 and CDR2 are MNHNY and SVGAGI (reference sequence).

The chain links TRBV14 to TRBJ1-1, with D unclear. The CDR3 has 16 amino acids. Trimming removed 1 base from V and 1 base from J, with 13 bases in between. Germline CDR1 reads SGHDN; CDR2 reads FVKESK. Written as DNA, the CDR3 is TGTGCCAGCAGCCAAGGGGGTTGGGTAAAGAACACTGAAGCTTTCTTT. Translation gives CASSQGGWVKNTEAFF. Looking up the rest from reference TRBV14 and TRBJ1-1 gives the full variable domain: EAGVTQFPSHSVIEKGQTVTLRCDPISGHDNLYWYRRVMGKEIKFLLHFVKESKQDESGMPNNRFLAERTGGTYSTLKVQPAELEDSGVYFCASSQGGWVKNTEAFFGQGTRLTVV.

The chain joins TRBV13 to TRBJ1-3; D might be TRBD1 (5 bases). CDR1 is PRHDT, CDR2 FYEKMQ, per germline (reference sequence). This CDR3 contains 12 residues. V was pared by 5 bases and J by 4 bases, with 6 bases between. The CDR3 protein is CASSPGGNTIYF. The CDR3, as DNA: TGTGCCAGCAGCCCAGGGGGAAACACCATATATTTT.

The chain joins TRBV5-1 to TRBJ2-5, with a weak D call TRBD1 (5 bases). This CDR3 spans 14 amino acids. CDR1 and CDR2 (germline): SGHRS, YFSETQ. Trimming took off 3 bases at V and 5 bases at J, with 14 bases between the two ends. CDR3: CASSSGQGRETQYF. The CDR3 DNA follows: TGCGCCAGCAGCTCTGGGCAGGGCAGGGAGACCCAGTACTTC.

V gene TRBV19 combines with J gene TRBJ2-4, with D unresolved. Germline V gives CDR1 LNHDA, CDR2 SQIVND (reference sequence). This CDR3 has 11 amino acids. V was clipped by 8 bases and J by 3 bases, with 5 bases between them. The CDR3 DNA sequence: TGTGCCAGTCGCTTCAAAAACATTCAGTACTTC. The encoded protein is CASRFKNIQYF.

The genes are TRBV6-5 and TRBJ1-2, with a weak D call TRBD1 (5 bases). The germline gives CDR1 MNHEY, CDR2 SVGAGI. V shed 2 bases and J shed 0 bases, with 13 bases lying between them. The CDR3 has 16 residues. The CDR3 region is CASSYRGDLSNYGYTF. CDR3 coding DNA: TGTGCCAGCAGTTACCGGGGGGATTTATCTAACTATGGCTACACCTTC.

Regarding this clone: The same CDR3 can be traced to other DNA sequences in this sample. The V call is TRBV6-1, the J call TRBJ1-1; TRBD1 might be the D (6 bases). Per germline, CDR1 MNHNS and CDR2 SASEGT. The CDR3 length is 12 residues. The V end lost 4 bases, the J end lost 5 bases, and 8 bases lay between the germline ends. CDR3 DNA: TGTGCCAGCAGTGTAGGGGGGACTGAAGCTTTCTTT. It translates to CASSVGGTEAFF.

Comments on this clone: The final CDR3 position lacks the conserved phenylalanine or tryptophan, pointing to a likely read error. This chain connects TRBV5-1 to TRBJ1-1; tentatively, D is TRBD1 (6 bases). The CDR3 sequence is 14 residues long. V shed 5 bases and J shed 0 bases, with 11 bases lying between them. Germline values: CDR1 SGHRS, CDR2 YFSETQ. CDR3 nucleotide sequence: TGCGCCAGCAGGGCCGGGACAATGAACACTGAAGCTTTCTCT. It is translated as CASRAGTMNTEAFS.

Only one count was recorded for this clone. This chain connects TRBV7-2 to TRBJ2-2; 13 nucleotides align to TRBD2. Looked up from germline, CDR1 is SGHTA and CDR2 is FQGNSA. The CDR3 covers 18 residues. V lost 1 base to trimming and J lost 5 bases; unmatched junction nucleotides: 7. CDR3 DNA sequence: TGTGCCAGCAGCTTAGAAGGACTAGCGGGAGTTCGTACCGGGGAGCTGTTTTTT. Its translation is CASSLEGLAGVRTGELFF.

The chain is built from TRBV6-5 and TRBJ2-7; D gene unclear. From germline, CDR1 is MNHEY and CDR2 SVGAGI. V lost 6 bases and J lost 8, with 23 bases in between. This CDR3 has 15 residues. CDR3 sequence: CASSPPLRARTKQYF. DNA for the CDR3: TGTGCCAGCAGCCCCCCCCTACGAGCCCGGACGAAGCAGTACTTC.

The chain is built from TRBV19 and TRBJ1-2; D possibly corresponds to TRBD1 (6 bases). The length of the CDR3 is 14 residues. The ends were cut back, 6 bases at V and 2 bases at J, with 13 bases in the middle. Germline assignment: CDR1 LNHDA and CDR2 SQIVND (reference sequence). The CDR3 nucleotides read TGTGCCAGTAGGCCGCAGACAGGAAACTATGGCTACACCTTC. This codes for CASRPQTGNYGYTF.

The V call is TRBV5-1, the J call TRBJ2-2, with a weak D call TRBD2 (5 bases). The germline V and J ends were trimmed by 4 bases and 5 bases, with 15 bases remaining between them. Per the germline V gene, CDR1 is SGHRS and CDR2 is YFSETQ. This CDR3 is 15 amino acids long. The CDR3 loop is CASSPPQSGTGELFF. CDR3 nucleotide sequence: TGCGCCAGCAGCCCCCCCCAATCGGGGACCGGGGAGCTGTTTTTT.

This clone was recorded once. The genes are TRBV2 and TRBJ2-7, with 9 bases lining up with TRBD2. CDR1 and CDR2 (germline): SNHLY, FYNNEI. V was pared by 7 bases and J by 6 bases, with 7 bases of the junction left unmatched. CDR3 length: 13 amino acids. The CDR3 coding sequence is TGTGCCAGCAAGACTAGCGGAGCGGGCGAGCAGTACTTC. It codes for CASKTSGAGEQYF.

The J gene is TRBJ2-2, the V gene TRBV7-9; the D is unclear. The V end lost 5 bases, the J end lost 6 bases, and 16 bases lay between the germline ends. The germline V gene encodes CDR1 SEHNR and CDR2 FQNEAQ (reference sequence). CDR3 size: 15 residues. The CDR3 DNA reads TGTGCCAGCAGCCAACGTTGGCAGGTTCCCGGGGAGCTGTTTTTT. Its protein is CASSQRWQVPGELFF.

This sequence joins TRBV19 and TRBJ2-7; maybe TRBD1 (6 bases). The V end lost 1 base, the J end lost 5 bases, and 9 bases lay between the germline ends. This CDR3 spans 13 amino acids. Germline values: CDR1 LNHDA, CDR2 SQIVND (reference sequence). The CDR3 loop reads CASSIGRGHEQYF. The CDR3 DNA is TGTGCCAGTAGTATAGGCAGGGGCCACGAGCAGTACTTC. Based on the CDR3 plus reference TRBV19 and TRBJ2-7, the full variable domain is DGGITQSPKYLFRKEGQNVTLSCEQNLNHDAMYWYRQDPGQGLRLIYYSQIVNDFQKGDIAEGYSVSREKKESFPLTVTSAQKNPTAFYLCASSIGRGHEQYFGPGTRLTVT.